The 12 T cell receptor beta chains presented below share a single source sample, sequenced in a study of blood T cell repertoires in COVID-19. The method was immunoSEQ multiplex PCR; TCRdb's version includes in-frame clones alone and lacks a portion of them. This table holds tens of thousands of clones, around nine tenths found once. Sequenced input: peripheral blood. The receptors shown here come from a man in his 70s with active or convalescent COVID-19.

This chain connects TRBV18 to TRBJ2-1; possibly TRBD2 for D (5 bases). The CDR3 loop spans 16 amino acids. Germline loops: CDR1 KGHSH, CDR2 LQKENI. With 6 bases removed from V and 4 bases from J, the gap between germline ends came to 19 bases. CDR3 protein: CASSPGSPRVYNEQFF. The CDR3 DNA reads as TGTGCCAGCTCCCCTGGCTCCCCGAGGGTTTACAATGAGCAGTTCTTC.

The chain combines TRBV15 with TRBJ1-5; D gene unclear. Germline lookup yields CDR1 LNHNV and CDR2 YYDKDF (reference sequence). The CDR3 is made up of 15 amino acids. V was pared by 3 bases and J by 0 bases, with 9 bases between. The CDR3 reads CATSSWRASNQPQHF. The DNA for the CDR3 is TGTGCCACCAGCAGTTGGAGGGCTAGCAATCAGCCCCAGCATTTT.

The chain has TRBV6-6 and TRBJ2-3; D unclear. The CDR3 sequence is 15 residues long. V gave up 6 bases and J gave up 2 bases, with 15 bases separating them. Per the germline V gene, CDR1 is MNHNY and CDR2 is SVGAGI (reference sequence). The CDR3 loop reads CASRNRVSPTDTQYF. The CDR3 DNA is TGTGCCAGCAGGAACCGGGTATCCCCCACAGATACGCAGTATTTT.

This chain links TRBV18 with TRBJ2-1, with TRBD2 matching 11 bases. V gave up 3 bases and J gave up 5 bases; unmatched junction bases: 0. The CDR3 length is 14 residues. The germline CDR1 and CDR2 sequences are KGHSH and LQKENI. The CDR3 coding sequence is TGTGCCAGCTCACCGACTAGCGGGAACAATGAGCAGTTCTTC. Amino acid sequence: CASSPTSGNNEQFF.

The chain is built from TRBV19 and TRBJ1-3; D gene unclear. Germline values: CDR1 LNHDA, CDR2 SQIVND (reference sequence). The CDR3 has 15 residues. Trimming took 1 base from V and 0 from J, leaving 7 bases between them. For the CDR3, the DNA is TGTGCCAGTAGTATAGGTCAGTTCTCTGGAAACACCATATATTTT. As protein: CASSIGQFSGNTIYF.

A remark on this clone: Germline and junction disagree at one end, which may indicate a read error. The chain joins TRBV2 to TRBJ2-7; maybe TRBD1 (5 bases). Germline loops: CDR1 SNHLY, CDR2 FYNNEI. The CDR3 is 13 residues long. CDR3 nucleotides: TGTGCCAGCAGTGAGGCCGCAGGGCTAGTGGAAAAGTTC. It translates to CASSEAAGLVEKF.

This clone appeared a single time. A read error may produce the germline difference seen at one junction end. The chain uses TRBV7-7 and TRBJ2-1; D call uncertain. CDR1 and CDR2 from the germline V gene are SSHAT and FNYEAQ (reference sequence). CDR3 length equals 16 residues. CDR3: CASSFSGLYGYNEQFF. The CDR3 nucleotides read TGTGCTAGCAGCTTTTCAGGTCTATACGGCTACAATGAGCAGTTCTTC.

The chain has TRBV18 and TRBJ2-7; D is unresolved. The germline gives CDR1 KGHSH, CDR2 LQKENI. The germline V and J ends were trimmed by 6 bases and 3 bases, with 9 bases remaining between them. This CDR3 is 12 amino acids long. CDR3 sequence (DNA): TGTGCCAGCTCCACTGGCGGCTACGAGCAGTACTTC. Protein: CASSTGGYEQYF. The full variable domain, in which reference TRBV18 and TRBJ2-7 provide the parts outside the CDR3, is NAGVMQNPRHLVRRRGQEARLRCSPMKGHSHVYWYRQLPEEGLKFMVYLQKENIIDESGMPKERFSAEFPKEGPSILRIQQVVRGDSAAYFCASSTGGYEQYFGPGTRLTVT.

This clone showed up just once. The chain has TRBV6-5 and TRBJ1-2; unclear D gene. V dropped 10 bases and J dropped 8 bases, with 23 bases sitting between them. The CDR3 has 14 residues. The germline V gene encodes CDR1 MNHEY and CDR2 SVGAGI. In nucleotides, the CDR3 is TGTGCCACCCCGGGGAAGGGAACAGAGCGGGGCTACACCTTC. Amino acids: CATPGKGTERGYTF.

The V call is TRBV19, the J call TRBJ2-1, with 16 bases identical to TRBD2. After removal of 8 bases from V and 5 bases from J, the junction contained 6 bases not matched to a gene. CDR3 length equals 16 residues. Germline CDR1 is LNHDA and CDR2 is SQIVND (reference sequence). Written as DNA, the CDR3 is TGTGCCAGTCAGTTGGGACTAGCGGGAGGGGACAATGAGCAGTTCTTC. It codes for CASQLGLAGGDNEQFF. The full variable domain, completed using reference TRBV19 and TRBJ2-1, is DGGITQSPKYLFRKEGQNVTLSCEQNLNHDAMYWYRQDPGQGLRLIYYSQIVNDFQKGDIAEGYSVSREKKESFPLTVTSAQKNPTAFYLCASQLGLAGGDNEQFFGPGTRLTVL.

The gene calls are TRBV19 and TRBJ1-1, with no clear D. Germline loops: CDR1 LNHDA, CDR2 SQIVND (reference sequence). Trimming shortened V by 1 base and J by 1 base, and 4 bases separated the two germline ends. The CDR3 extends over 13 amino acids. The CDR3 nucleotides read TGTGCCAGTAGTATAGTCCAGAACACTGAAGCTTTCTTT. Residues: CASSIVQNTEAFF.

J is TRBJ1-6 and V is TRBV6-5; 7 nucleotides align to TRBD1. This CDR3 spans 15 amino acids. Germline V gene data show CDR1 as MNHEY and CDR2 as SVGAGI. Losses at the gene ends were 4 bases for V and 7 bases for J; bases not matched to a gene: 7. For the CDR3, the DNA is TGTGCCAGCAGTTCTCTGACAGGGCGGAATTCACCCCTCCACTTT. Protein: CASSSLTGRNSPLHF.